This T cell receptor (beta chain) derives from a study of blood T cells in healthy people across ages. This clonotype was picked up a small number of times. Trimming removed 0 bases at V and 11 bases at J, with 10 bases between. CDR1 and CDR2 from the germline V gene are MRHNA and SNTAGT. The CDR3 contains 12 residues. A sample-barcoded 5' primer and a J-beta primer mix were used in a second PCR of roughly 6 to 11 cycles. TCRdb reanalysed the 5' RACE reads using MiXCR and keeps one entry per CDR3 protein. The sample shows about 780,000 distinct CDR3 sequences, about 42% of them seen only once. Sequenced material: blood. The receptor was isolated from an elderly man in good health. The chain is built from TRBV6-4 and TRBJ2-5; D gene unclear. The CDR3 sequence: CASSDSGNEQYF. The CDR3 nucleotides read TGTGCCAGCAGTGACTCCGGTAATGAGCAGTACTTC.